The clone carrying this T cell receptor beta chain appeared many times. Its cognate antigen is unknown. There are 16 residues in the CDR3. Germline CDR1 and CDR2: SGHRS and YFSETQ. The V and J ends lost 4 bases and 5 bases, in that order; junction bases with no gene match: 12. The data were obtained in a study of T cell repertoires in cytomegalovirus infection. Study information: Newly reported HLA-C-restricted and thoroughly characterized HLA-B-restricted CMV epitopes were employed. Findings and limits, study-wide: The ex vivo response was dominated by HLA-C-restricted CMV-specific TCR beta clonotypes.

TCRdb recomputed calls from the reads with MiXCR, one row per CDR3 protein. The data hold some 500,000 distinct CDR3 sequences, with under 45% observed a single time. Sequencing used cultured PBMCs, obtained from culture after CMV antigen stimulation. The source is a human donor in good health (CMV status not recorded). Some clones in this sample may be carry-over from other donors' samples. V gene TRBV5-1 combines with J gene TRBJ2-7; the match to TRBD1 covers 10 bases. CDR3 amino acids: CASSLVGGQGRNEQYF. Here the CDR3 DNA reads TGCGCCAGCAGCCTTGTCGGGGGACAGGGGAGAAACGAGCAGTACTTC. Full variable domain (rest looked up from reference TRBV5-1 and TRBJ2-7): KAGVTQTPRYLIKTRGQQVTLSCSPISGHRSVSWYQQTPGQGLQFLFEYFSETQRNKGNFPGRFSGRQFSNSRSEMNVSTLELGDSALYLCASSLVGGQGRNEQYFGPGTRLTVT.